The T cell receptor (beta chain) under discussion was sequenced for a study of T cell responses to AZD1222 COVID-19 vaccine. Pooling covered second doses at about 4 or about 12 weeks. Note on this clone: The antigen remains unidentified.

TCRdb's table, derived via immunoSEQ multiplex PCR, lists solely in-frame clones and lacks some. The repertoire consists of 120,000 or so clones, with about 86% occurring once and the leading ten covering 17%. This CDR3 region has 15 residues. Looked up from germline, CDR1 is MNHEY and CDR2 is SMNVEV (reference sequence). V lost 6 bases to trimming and J lost 3 bases; unmatched junction nucleotides: 6. Points from the study as a whole: CD4 TCRs associated with vaccination spanned spike, dominating at 160-218 and 743-854. Clonal diversity was possibly underestimated; the donors were predominantly white British and more often female. Among spike-specific TCRs, nearly half reportedly target unmutated variant regions.

The chain is built from TRBV27 and TRBJ2-3; 10 bases match TRBD1. The clonotype originates from an adult who received the AZD1222 COVID-19 vaccine. The material sequenced was peripheral blood, taken 28 days after the second AZD1222 dose. The CDR3 nucleotides read TGTGCCAGCAGGGATTGGACAGGGGGGACAGATACGCAGTATTTT. It translates to CASRDWTGGTDTQYF.